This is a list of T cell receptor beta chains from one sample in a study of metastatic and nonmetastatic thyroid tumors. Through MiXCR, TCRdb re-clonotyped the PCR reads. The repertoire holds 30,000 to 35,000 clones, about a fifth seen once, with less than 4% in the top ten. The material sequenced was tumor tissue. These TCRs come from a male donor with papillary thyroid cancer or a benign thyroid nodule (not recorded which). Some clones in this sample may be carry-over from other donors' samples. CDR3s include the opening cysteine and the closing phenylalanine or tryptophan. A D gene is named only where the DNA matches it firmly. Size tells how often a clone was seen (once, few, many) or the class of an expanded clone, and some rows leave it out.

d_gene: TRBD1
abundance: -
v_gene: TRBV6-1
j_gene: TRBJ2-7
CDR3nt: TGTGCCAGCAGTGAATTACAGGGGACCTACGAGCAGTACTTC
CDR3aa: CASSELQGTYEQYF

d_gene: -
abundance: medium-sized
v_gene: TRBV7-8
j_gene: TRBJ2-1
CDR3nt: TGTGCCAGCAGCTTACTGGGCCATGAGCAGTTCTTC
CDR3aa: CASSLLGHEQFF

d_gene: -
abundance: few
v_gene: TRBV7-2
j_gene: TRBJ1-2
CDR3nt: TGTGCCAGCAGCTTAACGGGTGGAACTAGCGGCTACACCTTC
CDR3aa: CASSLTGGTSGYTF

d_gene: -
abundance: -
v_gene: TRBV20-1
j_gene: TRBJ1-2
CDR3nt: TGCAGTGCCGGAGGCGGACAGTCTTACTATGGCTACACCTTC
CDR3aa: CSAGGGQSYYGYTF

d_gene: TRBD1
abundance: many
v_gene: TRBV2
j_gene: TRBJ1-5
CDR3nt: TGTGCCAGCAGTGCAGACAGGGGCAATCAGCCCCAGCATTTT
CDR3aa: CASSADRGNQPQHF

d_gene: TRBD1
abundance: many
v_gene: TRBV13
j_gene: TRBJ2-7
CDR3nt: TGTGCCAGCAGCACACCGGGACAGGGAGTATCCTACGAGCAGTACTTC
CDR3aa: CASSTPGQGVSYEQYF

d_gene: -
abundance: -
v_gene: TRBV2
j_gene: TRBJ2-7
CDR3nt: TGTGCCAGCAGTGATGTTGGTACAATTAGCTCCTACGAGCAGTACTTC
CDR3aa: CASSDVGTISSYEQYF

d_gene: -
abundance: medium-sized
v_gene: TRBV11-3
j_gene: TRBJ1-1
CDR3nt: TGTGCCAGCAGCTTAGCAGGAGAGAACACTGAAGCTTTCTTT
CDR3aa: CASSLAGENTEAFF

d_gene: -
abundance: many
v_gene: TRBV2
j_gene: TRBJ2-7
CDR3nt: TGTGCCAGCAAAGGGTCGCCCGCATACGAGCAGTACTTC
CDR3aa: CASKGSPAYEQYF

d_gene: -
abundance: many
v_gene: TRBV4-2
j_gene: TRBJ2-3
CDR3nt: TGTGCCAGCAGCGTACGGGGCTTCACAGATACGCAGTATTTT
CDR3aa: CASSVRGFTDTQYF

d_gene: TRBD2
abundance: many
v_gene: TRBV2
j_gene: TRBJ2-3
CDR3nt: TGTGCCAGCAGTGAAGCGCTTCAGGAGTTTAGCGGGGGCTCAGATACGCAGTATTTT
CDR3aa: CASSEALQEFSGGSDTQYF

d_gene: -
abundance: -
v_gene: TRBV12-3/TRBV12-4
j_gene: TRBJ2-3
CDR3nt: TGTGCCAGCAGTCAGACTCCTAGACTAGTGGATACGCAGTATTTT
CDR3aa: CASSQTPRLVDTQYF

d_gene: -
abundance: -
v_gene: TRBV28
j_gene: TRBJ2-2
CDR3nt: TGTGCCAGCAGCCCCCTGGTGGATGAGCTGTTTTTT
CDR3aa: CASSPLVDELFF

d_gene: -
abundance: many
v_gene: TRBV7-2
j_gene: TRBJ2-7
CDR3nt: TGTGCCAGCAGCTTGAGTGGGGGGATCGAGCAGTACTTC
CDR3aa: CASSLSGGIEQYF

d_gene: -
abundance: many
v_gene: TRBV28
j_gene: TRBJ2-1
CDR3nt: TGTGCCAGCAGTCGCCGGACAAGGCCCTACAATGAGCAGTTCTTC
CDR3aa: CASSRRTRPYNEQFF

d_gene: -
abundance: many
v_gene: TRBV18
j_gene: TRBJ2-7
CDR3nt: TGTGCCAGCTCACAGACGGGTACCACCTACGAGCAGTACTTC
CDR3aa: CASSQTGTTYEQYF

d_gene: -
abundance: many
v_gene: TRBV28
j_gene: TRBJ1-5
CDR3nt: TGTGCCAGCACCCCGGACGTAGTTCAGCCCCAGCATTTT
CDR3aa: CASTPDVVQPQHF

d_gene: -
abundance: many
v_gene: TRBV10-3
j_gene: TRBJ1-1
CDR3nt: TGTGCCATCAGTGAGCCGAACAGGGATGGAGCTTTCTTT
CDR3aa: CAISEPNRDGAFF

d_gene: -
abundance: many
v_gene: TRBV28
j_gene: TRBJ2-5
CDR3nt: TGTGCCAGCAGTTCGCCCCCGGGGGCCGGGCAAGAGACCCAGTACTTC
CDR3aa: CASSSPPGAGQETQYF

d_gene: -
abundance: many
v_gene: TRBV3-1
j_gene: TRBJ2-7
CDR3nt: TGTGCCAGCAGCGCAGGGGGGGCGGGTGAGGCCTACGAGCAGTACTTC
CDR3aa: CASSAGGAGEAYEQYF

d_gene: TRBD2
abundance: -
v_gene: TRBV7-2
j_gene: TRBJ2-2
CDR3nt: TGTGTCAGCAGCTTAGCGACTAGCGGGGGTGGATCGGTCACCGGGGAGCTGTTTTTT
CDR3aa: CVSSLATSGGGSVTGELFF

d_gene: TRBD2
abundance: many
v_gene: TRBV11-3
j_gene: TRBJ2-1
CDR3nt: TGTGCCAGCAGCTTAAGGGGGACTAGCGGGAGCCATGAGCAGTTCTTC
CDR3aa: CASSLRGTSGSHEQFF

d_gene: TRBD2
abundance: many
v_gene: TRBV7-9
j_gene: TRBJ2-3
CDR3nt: TGTGCCAGCAGCTTAAGAGTGGGACTAGCGGGGGCAGATACGCAGTATTTT
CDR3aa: CASSLRVGLAGADTQYF

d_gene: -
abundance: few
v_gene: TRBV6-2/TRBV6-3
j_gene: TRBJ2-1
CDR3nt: TGTGCCAGCAGCCCTTCGAGGATGTTTGGTGAGCAGTTCTTC
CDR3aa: CASSPSRMFGEQFF

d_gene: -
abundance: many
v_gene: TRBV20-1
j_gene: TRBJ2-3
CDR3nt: TGCAGTGCTAGCGGCCCTACCCTTCCCGATACGCAGTATTTT
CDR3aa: CSASGPTLPDTQYF

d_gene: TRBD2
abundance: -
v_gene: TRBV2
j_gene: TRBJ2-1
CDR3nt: TGTGCCAGCGGTCAAGCGGGGTTCTACAATGAGCAGTTCTTC
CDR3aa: CASGQAGFYNEQFF

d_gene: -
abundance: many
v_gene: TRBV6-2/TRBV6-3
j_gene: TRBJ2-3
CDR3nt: TGTGCCAGCAGTCCCTTTCAGGGGACACTCTCAGATACGCAGTATTTT
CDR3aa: CASSPFQGTLSDTQYF

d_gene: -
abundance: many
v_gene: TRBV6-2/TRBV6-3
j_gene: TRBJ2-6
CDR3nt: TGTGCCAGCAGTGGGAACATTGGAGGGGCCAACGTCCTGACTTTC
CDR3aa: CASSGNIGGANVLTF

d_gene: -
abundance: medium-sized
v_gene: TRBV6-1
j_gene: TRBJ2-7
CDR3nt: TGTGCCAGCAGATATGGACACTACGAGCAGTACTTC
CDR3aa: CASRYGHYEQYF

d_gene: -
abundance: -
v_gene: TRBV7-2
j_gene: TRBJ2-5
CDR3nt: TGTGCCAGCAGCGACGAGATCCAAGAGAACCAGTACTTC
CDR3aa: CASSDEIQENQYF

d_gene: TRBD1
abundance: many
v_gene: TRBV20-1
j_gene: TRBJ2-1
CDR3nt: TGCAGTGCTAGAGATCCGGGACAGGGGGCAAATGAGCAGTTCTTC
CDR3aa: CSARDPGQGANEQFF

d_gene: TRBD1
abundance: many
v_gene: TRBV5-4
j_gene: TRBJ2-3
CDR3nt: TGTGCCAGCAGCTCCGGGGACAGGGAAGAATCGGATACGCAGTATTTT
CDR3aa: CASSSGDREESDTQYF

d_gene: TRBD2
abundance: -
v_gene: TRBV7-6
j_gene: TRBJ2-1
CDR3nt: TGTGCTAGCAGCTTGGGCGGACTAGGCTCCTACAATGAGCAGTTCTTC
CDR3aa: CASSLGGLGSYNEQFF

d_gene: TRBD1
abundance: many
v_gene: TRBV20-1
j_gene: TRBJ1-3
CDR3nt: TGCAGTGCAACCGGGACAGGGAGTGGAAACACCATATATTTT
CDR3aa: CSATGTGSGNTIYF

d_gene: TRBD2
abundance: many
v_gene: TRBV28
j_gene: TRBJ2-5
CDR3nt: TGTGCCAGCAGAACGGGACTAGGGAGGGAGACCCAGTACTTC
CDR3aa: CASRTGLGRETQYF

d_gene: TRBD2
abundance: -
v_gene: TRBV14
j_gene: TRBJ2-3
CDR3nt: TGTGCCAGCAGCCCCTCACTAGCGGGGGTCGGAGATACGCAGTATTTT
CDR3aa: CASSPSLAGVGDTQYF

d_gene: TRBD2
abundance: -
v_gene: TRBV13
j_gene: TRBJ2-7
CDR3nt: TGTGCCAGCAGCTACTTGACTAGCGGCTACGAGCAGTACTTC
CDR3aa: CASSYLTSGYEQYF

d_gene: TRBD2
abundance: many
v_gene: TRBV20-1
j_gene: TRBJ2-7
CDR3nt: TGCAGTGCTAGAGACGGTAGCGGGAGGGTTCGCTCCTACGAGCAGTACTTC
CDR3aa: CSARDGSGRVRSYEQYF

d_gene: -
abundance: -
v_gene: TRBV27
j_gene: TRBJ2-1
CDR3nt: TGTGCCAGCAGCCCCAAGATCGAGGCGGGAAATGAGCAGTTCTTC
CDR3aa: CASSPKIEAGNEQFF

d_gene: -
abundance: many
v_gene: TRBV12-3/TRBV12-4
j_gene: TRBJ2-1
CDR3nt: TGTGCCGGCACTGTATTAGGCAGAAACAATGAGCAGTTCTTC
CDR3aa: CAGTVLGRNNEQFF

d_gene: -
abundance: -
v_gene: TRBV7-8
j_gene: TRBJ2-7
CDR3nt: TGTGCCAGCAGCTTTCTCTCGCGGCCACAACTCTACGAGCAGTACTTC
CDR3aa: CASSFLSRPQLYEQYF

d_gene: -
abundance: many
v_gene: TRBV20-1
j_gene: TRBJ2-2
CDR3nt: TGCAGTGCTAGGATACGGGGATGGAACACCGGGGAGCTGTTTTTT
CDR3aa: CSARIRGWNTGELFF

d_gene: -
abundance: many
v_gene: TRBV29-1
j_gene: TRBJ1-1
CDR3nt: TGCAGCTCCAAGGCGACAGAAACTGAAGCTTTCTTT
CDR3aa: CSSKATETEAFF

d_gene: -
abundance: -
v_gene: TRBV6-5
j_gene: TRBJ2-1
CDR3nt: TGTGCCAGCAGTTACAAGGGAGAGCAGTTCTTC
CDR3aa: CASSYKGEQFF

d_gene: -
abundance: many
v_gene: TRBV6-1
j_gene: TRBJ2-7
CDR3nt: TGTGCCAGCAGTCCCTCAAACTACGAGCAGTACTTC
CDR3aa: CASSPSNYEQYF

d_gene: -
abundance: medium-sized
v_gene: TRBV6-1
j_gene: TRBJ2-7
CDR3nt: TGTGCCAGCAAGGTAGAGGTACGCCGATACGAGCAGTACTTC
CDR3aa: CASKVEVRRYEQYF

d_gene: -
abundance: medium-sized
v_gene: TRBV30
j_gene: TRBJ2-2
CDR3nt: TGTGCCTGGAGGAGCCGGCAGGGTTTAAGCGGGGAGCTGTTTTTT
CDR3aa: CAWRSRQGLSGELFF

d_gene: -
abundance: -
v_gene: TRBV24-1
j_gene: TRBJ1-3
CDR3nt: TGTGCCACCAGTGATTTTTGGGCGGCTGGAAACACCATATATTTT
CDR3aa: CATSDFWAAGNTIYF

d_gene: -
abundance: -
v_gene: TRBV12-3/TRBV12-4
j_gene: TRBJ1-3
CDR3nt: TGTGCCAGCGGGCACGGGGGCTCTGGAAACACCATATATTTT
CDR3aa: CASGHGGSGNTIYF

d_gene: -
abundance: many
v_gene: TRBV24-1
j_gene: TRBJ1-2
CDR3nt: TGTGCCACCAGTGATGGCTGGACCTATGGCTACACCTTC
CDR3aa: CATSDGWTYGYTF

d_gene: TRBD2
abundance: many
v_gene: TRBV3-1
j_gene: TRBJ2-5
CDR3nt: TGTGCCAGCAGCCTAGGGACTAGCGTACAAGAGACCCAGTACTTC
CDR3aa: CASSLGTSVQETQYF

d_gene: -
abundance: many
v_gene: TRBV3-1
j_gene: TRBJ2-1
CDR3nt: TGTGCCAGCAGCCTAGCGTACAATGAGCAGTTCTTC
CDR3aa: CASSLAYNEQFF

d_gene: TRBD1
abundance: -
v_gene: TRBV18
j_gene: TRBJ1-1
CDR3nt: TGTGCCAGCTCTCCTTCGGACAGGCCGCTTAAGGGTGAAGCTTTCTTT
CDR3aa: CASSPSDRPLKGEAFF

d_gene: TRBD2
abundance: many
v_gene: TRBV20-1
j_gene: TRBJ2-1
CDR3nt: TGCAGTGCTTTACTAGCGGGAGCTAACAATGAGCAGTTCTTC
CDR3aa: CSALLAGANNEQFF

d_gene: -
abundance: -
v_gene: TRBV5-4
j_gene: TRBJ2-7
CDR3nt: TGTGCCAGCAGCTTTGGGGTATCCTACGAGCAGTACTTC
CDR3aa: CASSFGVSYEQYF

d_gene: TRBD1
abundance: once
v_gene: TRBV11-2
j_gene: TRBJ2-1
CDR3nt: TGTGCCAGCAGCCAGGGGGATGCTGGTAATGAGCAGTTCTTC
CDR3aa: CASSQGDAGNEQFF

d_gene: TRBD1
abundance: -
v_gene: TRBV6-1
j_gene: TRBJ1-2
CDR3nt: TGTGCCAGCAGAAGGGACAGGGGGAACTATGGCTACACCTTC
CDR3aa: CASRRDRGNYGYTF

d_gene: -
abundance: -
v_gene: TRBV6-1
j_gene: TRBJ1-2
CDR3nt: TGTGCCAGCAGTACGCGCCGGACCTCTAACTATGGCTACACCTTC
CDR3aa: CASSTRRTSNYGYTF

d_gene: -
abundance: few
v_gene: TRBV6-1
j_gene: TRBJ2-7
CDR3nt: TGTGCCAGCAGTGAAGCGAGGGGGCTACTAGCGTCCTACGAGCAGTACTTC
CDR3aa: CASSEARGLLASYEQYF